This passage covers 2 T cell receptor beta chains from one sample sequenced in a study of shared clonotypes between healthy human individuals. Generated by immunoSEQ multiplex PCR, the TCRdb table keeps only in-frame clones and is missing some. The sample has about 1.1 million clones, about 80% seen once. Sequencing was carried out using memory CD4+ T cells from PBMCs. The subset: CD45RA-negative fraction. These receptors all come from a man aged 18 to 30 in good health. Some clones in this sample may be carry-over from other donors' samples.

This chain connects TRBV12-2 to TRBJ2-1; the table gives TRBD2 as D, unverified against the DNA. TRBV12-2 is a listed pseudogene. CDR3 length: 14 amino acids. The CDR3 protein is CASRLPTTICGQFF. CDR3 coding DNA: TGTGCAAGTCGCTTACCGACGACTATTTGCGGGCAGTTCTTC.

The CDR3 loop is CASSSRTGAYEQYF. The DNA for the CDR3 is TGTGCCAGCAGCTCTCGGACAGGGGCCTACGAGCAGTACTTC. This chain links TRBV5-8 with TRBJ2-7; 9 nucleotides align to TRBD1. This CDR3 contains 14 residues. CDR1 and CDR2 (germline): SGHTS, YDEGEE. Trimming took 3 bases from V and 2 from J; bases not matched to a gene: 3.